This T cell receptor (beta chain) was sequenced during a study of beta chain features in type 1 diabetes. The CDR3 covers 12 residues. Trimming took 3 bases from V and 9 from J, leaving 12 bases between them. From germline, CDR1 is SGHVS and CDR2 FNYEAQ. This clone was observed a handful of times. The antigen is unknown. Reverse transcribing all isolated RNA meant expressed TCRB transcripts were sequenced. Repertoires were generated with immunoSEQ multiplex PCR, while TCRdb's copy carries only in-frame clones and drops some. The sample lists fewer than 500,000 clones; approximately 15% were seen once. Points from the study as a whole: PCR might preferentially amplify shorter templates, equally in patients and controls. There were fewer insertions and more deletions at the VDJ junctions of type 1 diabetes patients.

The V call is TRBV7-6, the J call TRBJ2-7; D is ambiguous. The sequence was obtained from a man aged 25 to 40 in good health. Sequencing was carried out using naive CD4+ T cells from blood. The CDR3 protein is CASSFGRAAQYF. For the CDR3, the DNA is TGTGCCAGCAGCTTTGGTCGCGCGGCGCAGTACTTC.